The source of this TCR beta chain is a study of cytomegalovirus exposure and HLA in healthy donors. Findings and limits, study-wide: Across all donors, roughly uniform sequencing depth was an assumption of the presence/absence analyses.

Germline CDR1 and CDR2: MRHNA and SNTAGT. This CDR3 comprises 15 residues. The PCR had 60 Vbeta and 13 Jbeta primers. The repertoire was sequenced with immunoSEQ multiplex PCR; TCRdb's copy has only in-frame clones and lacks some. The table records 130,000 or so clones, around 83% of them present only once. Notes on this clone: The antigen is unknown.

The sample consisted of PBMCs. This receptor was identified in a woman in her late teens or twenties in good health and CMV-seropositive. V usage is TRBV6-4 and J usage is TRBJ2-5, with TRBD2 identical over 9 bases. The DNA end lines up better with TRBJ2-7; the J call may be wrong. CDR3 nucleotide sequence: TGTGCCAGCAGTGTAGGGACTAGCTCTGTCTACGAGCAGTACTTC. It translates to CASSVGTSSVYEQYF.